These 30 T cell receptor beta chains came from one sample sequenced in a study of T cell clonotyping in hematopoietic cell transplantation listed by TCRdb under 2021. The sample's time point, from its label and the paper: recipient sample about 28 days before transplant, after cytoreduction. Receptor libraries were prepared by the immunoSEQ multiplex PCR assay. Not all clones reach the TCRdb copy of this immuneACCESS table, which keeps in-frame sequences only. Checked studies attribute under half of the gap to unresolved V genes and leave the rest unexplained. The sample table records approximately 7,400 clones; roughly 91% of these occur just once. Roughly 6.4% of the sample goes to the ten largest clones. Sample: peripheral blood mononuclear cells, taken before stem cell transplant. Every receptor here comes from a man between 60 and 75 years old with acute myeloid leukemia. Some clones in this sample may be carry-over from other donors' samples.

This clone showed up just a few times. This sequence joins TRBV4-2 and TRBJ2-1; 7 positions match TRBD2. V lost 0 bases to trimming and J lost 0 bases; unmatched junction nucleotides: 2. This CDR3 has 16 amino acids. From germline, CDR1 is LGHNA and CDR2 YNFKEQ. Here the CDR3 DNA reads TGTGCCAGCAGCCAAGAAGGCGGGAGCTCCTACAATGAGCAGTTCTTC. It encodes CASSQEGGSSYNEQFF.

The V call is TRBV11-3, the J call TRBJ2-1; 8 bases line up with TRBD2. This CDR3 spans 18 amino acids. Germline values: CDR1 SGHNT, CDR2 YENEEA. The V segment lost 0 bases and the J segment 8 bases; nucleotides outside the gene matches: 15. For the CDR3, the DNA is TGTGCCAGCAGCTTAGAAGGCTCGGGAGGGCCAATGCGGGATGAGCAGTTCTTC. It yields the protein CASSLEGSGGPMRDEQFF.

V gene TRBV27 combines with J gene TRBJ1-2; D remains ambiguous. The CDR3 extends over 13 amino acids. Germline assignment: CDR1 MNHEY and CDR2 SMNVEV (reference sequence). V lost 2 bases and J 0 bases, leaving 4 bases between the germline ends. The CDR3 region is CASSLGPNYGYTF. The CDR3 DNA reads TGTGCCAGCAGTTTAGGACCTAACTATGGCTACACCTTC.

The rearrangement uses TRBV11-2 and TRBJ2-7; maybe TRBD2 (5 bases). Germline assignment: CDR1 SGHAT and CDR2 FQNNGV. The V and J ends lost 4 bases and 0 bases respectively, with 13 bases between them. CDR3 length: 15 residues. The CDR3 loop is CASSYQADSSYEQYF. CDR3 bases: TGTGCCAGCAGCTACCAAGCGGATAGCTCCTACGAGCAGTACTTC.

V usage is TRBV2 and J usage is TRBJ2-3; 8 bases align to TRBD1. CDR1 SNHLY and CDR2 FYNNEI come from the germline V gene. With 5 bases clipped from V and 4 bases from J, the junction kept 5 bases outside the gene matches. The CDR3 spans 14 residues. This chain's CDR3 is CASSLDRVADTQYF. The CDR3 nucleotides are TGTGCCAGCAGTCTGGACAGGGTTGCAGATACGCAGTATTTT.

A few counts support this clone. The chain links TRBV7-6 to TRBJ2-3; D not resolved. Germline V gives CDR1 SGHVS, CDR2 FNYEAQ. CDR3 size: 14 residues. The V gene lost 1 base and the J gene lost 4 bases, with 9 bases spanning the gap. CDR3: CASSLGIGSDTQYF. DNA for the CDR3: TGTGCCAGCAGCTTAGGGATCGGGTCAGATACGCAGTATTTT.

The chain recombines TRBV10-1 with TRBJ1-1; 8 bases match TRBD1. V trimming: 4 bases; J trimming: 8 bases; junction bases outside the gene matches: 6. The CDR3 covers 13 residues. Germline assignment: CDR1 WNHNN and CDR2 SYGVQD (reference sequence). CDR3: CASSGWGQEEAFF. The DNA of the CDR3 is TGCGCCAGCAGTGGCTGGGGACAGGAGGAAGCTTTCTTT.

This sequence joins TRBV7-8 and TRBJ2-6; 7 bases map to TRBD1. With 5 bases clipped from V and 1 base from J, the junction kept 11 bases outside the gene matches. Germline CDR1 is SGHVS and CDR2 is FQNEAQ. The CDR3 sequence is 18 residues long. CDR3 sequence (DNA): TGTGCCAGCAGCAAGCGCCTCGACAGGGTATCTGGGGCCAACGTCCTGACTTTC. Translating gives CASSKRLDRVSGANVLTF.

This clone was seen once. Mismatch with germline at one junction end may stem from a read error. The rearrangement uses TRBV7-9 and TRBJ2-3; perhaps TRBD2 as D (5 bases). The germline V gene encodes CDR1 SEHNR and CDR2 FQNEAQ (reference sequence). The CDR3 contains 16 residues. The CDR3 reads CANSSGKAGWTDTQYF. The CDR3 DNA sequence: TGTGCCAACAGCTCGGGAAAGGCGGGTTGGACAGATACGCAGTATTTT. The entire variable domain, with the rest obtained from reference TRBV7-9 and TRBJ2-3, is as follows: DTGVSQNPRHKITKRGQNVTFRCDPISEHNRLYWYRQTLGQGPEFLTYFQNEAQLEKSRLLSDRFSAERPKGSFSTLEIQRTEQGDSAMYLCANSSGKAGWTDTQYFGPGTRLTVL.

This clone has only one observation. The chain has TRBV5-1 and TRBJ2-7, with D maybe TRBD2 (6 bases). Trimming shortened V by 4 bases and J by 3 bases, and 17 bases separated the two germline ends. Germline CDR1 reads SGHRS; CDR2 reads YFSETQ. The CDR3 has 15 amino acids. CDR3 in DNA: TGCGCCAGCAGCGGGGACTTCAGTACCAACTACGAGCAGTACTTC. It is translated as CASSGDFSTNYEQYF.

This sequence joins TRBV2 and TRBJ1-5; 8 bases match TRBD1. After removal of 4 bases from V and 6 bases from J, the junction contained 2 bases not matched to a gene. This CDR3 spans 13 amino acids. Germline CDR1 reads SNHLY; CDR2 reads FYNNEI. The DNA of the CDR3 is TGTGCCAGCAGTGTGACAGGGGCTCAGCCCCAGCATTTT. It specifies CASSVTGAQPQHF.

This chain uses TRBV28 with TRBJ1-2; maybe TRBD1 (6 bases). The length of the CDR3 is 14 residues. V was shortened by 6 bases and J by 4 bases, with 15 bases between the two germline ends. Germline CDR1 reads MDHEN; CDR2 reads SYDVKM. CDR3 bases: TGTGCCAGCAGGGGGGCGGGCAGTTCCTATGGCTACACCTTC. Amino acids: CASRGAGSSYGYTF.

The V gene is TRBV5-8, the J gene TRBJ1-1; maybe TRBD1 (5 bases). Trimming took 3 bases from V and 0 from J, leaving 15 bases between them. The CDR3 length is 16 residues. The germline V gene has CDR1 SGHTS and CDR2 YDEGEE. CDR3: CASSYDGGVMNTEAFF. CDR3 coding DNA: TGTGCCAGCAGCTATGATGGGGGGGTCATGAACACTGAAGCTTTCTTT.

The chain carries TRBV7-9 and TRBJ1-2; TRBD1 agrees at 9 bases. Unmatched junction bases numbered 9, after V lost 5 bases and J lost 5 bases. The CDR3 is 15 amino acids. Germline values: CDR1 SEHNR, CDR2 FQNEAQ (reference sequence). This CDR3 reads CASSPSGQGGYGYTF. CDR3 bases: TGTGCCAGCAGCCCTTCGGGACAGGGAGGTTATGGCTACACCTTC.

DNA of the CDR3: TGTGCCAGCAGTCAACGACTAGGTGGTGGCAATGAGCAGTTCTTC. As protein: CASSQRLGGGNEQFF. V gene TRBV2 combines with J gene TRBJ2-1; weak D call: TRBD2 (6 bases). The V gene lost 5 bases and the J gene lost 6 bases, with 17 bases spanning the gap. Germline V gene data show CDR1 as SNHLY and CDR2 as FYNNEI. This CDR3 is built from 15 residues. Using reference TRBV2 and TRBJ2-1 for the parts outside the CDR3, the full variable domain is EPEVTQTPSHQVTQMGQEVILRCVPISNHLYFYWYRQILGQKVEFLVSFYNNEISEKSEIFDDQFSVERPDGSNFTLKIRSTKLEDSAMYFCASSQRLGGGNEQFFGPGTRLTVL.

This clone was seen a single time. This chain connects TRBV6-5 to TRBJ2-7; 7 nucleotides line up with TRBD1. This CDR3 is built from 13 residues. The J segment lost 6 bases and the V segment lost 2 bases, leaving 4 bases of the junction unmatched. The germline CDR1 and CDR2 sequences are MNHEY and SVGAGI. CDR3 sequence reads: CASSYMTGREQYF. The DNA of the CDR3 is TGTGCCAGCAGTTACATGACAGGGCGCGAGCAGTACTTC.

The chain is built from TRBV2 and TRBJ2-7; 11 bases line up with TRBD2. V dropped 7 bases and J dropped 4; count of bases not matched to a gene: 9. There are 15 residues in the CDR3. Germline CDR1 is SNHLY and CDR2 is FYNNEI. The CDR3 region has the DNA TGTGCCAGCACCGCGCGACTAGCGGGACTATACGAGCAGTACTTC. Protein sequence: CASTARLAGLYEQYF.

The J gene is TRBJ1-6, the V gene TRBV30; D might be TRBD1 (6 bases). Germline CDR1 GTSNPN, CDR2 SVGIG (reference sequence). V dropped 4 bases and J dropped 10 bases, with 11 bases sitting between them. The CDR3 runs 12 residues. CDR3 coding DNA: TGTGCCTGGAATTCCGGGGGCTCACCCCTCCACTTT. The encoded protein is CAWNSGGSPLHF.

This rearrangement joins TRBV30 to TRBJ1-1, with unresolved D. V was clipped by 5 bases and J by 4 bases, with 11 bases between them. Looked up from germline, CDR1 is GTSNPN and CDR2 is SVGIG (reference sequence). CDR3 length: 12 residues. CDR3: CAWGPTSTEAFF. The CDR3 nucleotides are TGTGCCTGGGGACCGACGAGCACTGAAGCTTTCTTT.

This clone is judged large. The chain links TRBV29-1 to TRBJ2-7; D possibly corresponds to TRBD1 (6 bases). The CDR3 contains 15 residues. The germline CDR1 and CDR2 sequences are SQVTM and ANQGSEA. Trimming pared 1 base from V and 2 bases from J, leaving 15 bases between. In nucleotides, the CDR3 is TGCAGCGTTGAAGGATGGGGGCGGACCGCCTACGAGCAGTACTTC. It is translated as CSVEGWGRTAYEQYF.

The gene calls are TRBV28 and TRBJ1-1; tentative D call: TRBD1 (6 bases). The CDR3 has 14 amino acids. In germline, CDR1 is MDHEN, CDR2 SYDVKM. Trimming cost V 10 bases and J 1 base, with 16 bases left between them. The CDR3 DNA reads TGTGCCACCACGGAGACAGGATCGAACACTGAAGCTTTCTTT. It translates to CATTETGSNTEAFF.

The chain employs TRBV6-1 and TRBJ1-3, with D perhaps TRBD1 (5 bases). V gave up 4 bases and J gave up 0 bases, with 10 bases separating them. CDR3 length equals 15 residues. CDR1 and CDR2 from the germline V gene are MNHNS and SASEGT. The CDR3 reads CASSGQTSSGNTIYF. The DNA for the CDR3 is TGTGCCAGCAGTGGACAGACCTCCTCTGGAAACACCATATATTTT.

The chain is built from TRBV4-1 and TRBJ1-2; 7 bases fit TRBD1. The CDR3 totals 14 residues. V dropped 5 bases and J dropped 5; count of bases not matched to a gene: 8. Germline-derived CDR1 and CDR2 are MGHRA and YSYEKL. CDR3 nucleotide sequence: TGCGCCAGCAGCGCAGGGACAGATCTTTATGGCTACACCTTC. As protein: CASSAGTDLYGYTF.

The rearrangement uses TRBV10-3 and TRBJ2-3; TRBD2 aligns across 11 bases. The V gene end was trimmed by 6 bases and the J gene end by 2 bases; junction bases not matched to a gene: 7. The germline V gene has CDR1 ENHRY and CDR2 SYGVKD. The CDR3 contains 16 residues. The chain's CDR3 is CAIRSTSGSFTDTQYF. CDR3 DNA sequence: TGTGCCATCAGGTCTACTAGCGGGAGCTTCACAGATACGCAGTATTTT.

The chain employs TRBV27 and TRBJ2-5; 11 nucleotides agree with TRBD2. There are 15 residues in the CDR3. Per germline, CDR1 MNHEY and CDR2 SMNVEV (reference sequence). V lost 3 bases, J lost 8 bases, and 8 bases stayed unmatched. The DNA for the CDR3 is TGTGCCAGCAGTTTCGGACTAGCGGGCGGTGACACCCAGTACTTC. This translates into CASSFGLAGGDTQYF.

V and J are TRBV19 and TRBJ2-5, with D possibly matching TRBD2 (5 bases). Germline loops: CDR1 LNHDA, CDR2 SQIVND (reference sequence). V was shortened by 1 base and J by 2 bases, with 8 bases between the two germline ends. The CDR3 covers 14 residues. The CDR3 nucleotides read TGTGCCAGTAGTATAGGTCCGGGGCAAGAGACCCAGTACTTC. Protein sequence: CASSIGPGQETQYF.

The J gene is TRBJ2-7, the V gene TRBV7-2, with unresolved D. The ends were cut back, 5 bases at V and 2 bases at J, with 7 bases in the middle. CDR1 and CDR2 (germline): SGHTA, FQGNSA. The length of the CDR3 is 12 residues. This CDR3 reads CASSPRAYEQYF. CDR3 coding DNA: TGTGCCAGCAGCCCTAGGGCCTACGAGCAGTACTTC.

This chain joins TRBV30 and TRBJ2-7; the D gene is possibly TRBD2 (5 bases). CDR3 size: 14 residues. Trimming took off 4 bases at V and 6 bases at J, with 19 bases between the two ends. In germline, CDR1 is GTSNPN, CDR2 SVGIG (reference sequence). The CDR3 region has the DNA TGTGCCTGGAAGATATCGGGGAATGGGATCGAGCAGTACTTC. It translates to CAWKISGNGIEQYF.

This clone was seen a single time. The gene calls are TRBV7-8 and TRBJ1-1, with D unclear. V lost 2 bases and J lost 1, with 5 bases in between. The CDR3 length is 13 residues. Per germline, CDR1 SGHVS and CDR2 FQNEAQ. CDR3 protein: CASSLIRNTEAFF. The CDR3 DNA follows: TGTGCCAGCAGCTTAATCAGGAACACTGAAGCTTTCTTT.

V and J are TRBV2 and TRBJ1-1; D is ambiguous. Germline CDR1 and CDR2: SNHLY and FYNNEI. The CDR3 has 14 residues. V lost 6 bases and J 0 bases, leaving 11 bases between the germline ends. The CDR3 DNA reads TGTGCCAGCAGGGCGGAGGGCATGAACACTGAAGCTTTCTTT. Translation: CASRAEGMNTEAFF. The full variable domain, in which reference TRBV2 and TRBJ1-1 provide the parts outside the CDR3, is EPEVTQTPSHQVTQMGQEVILRCVPISNHLYFYWYRQILGQKVEFLVSFYNNEISEKSEIFDDQFSVERPDGSNFTLKIRSTKLEDSAMYFCASRAEGMNTEAFFGQGTRLTVV.